Shown below are 5 T cell receptor beta chains from a single sample sequenced in a study of blood T cell repertoires in COVID-19. The assay was immunoSEQ multiplex PCR, and TCRdb's table has in-frame clones only and misses some. The sample includes 150,000 to 170,000 clones, 76% of them seen just once. Sequences were obtained from peripheral blood. The receptors were sampled from a woman older than 75 with acute or convalescent COVID-19.

The chain combines TRBV4-3 with TRBJ2-3; 7 bases agree with TRBD1. This CDR3 spans 15 amino acids. V dropped 4 bases and J dropped 3; count of bases not matched to a gene: 7. Germline V CDR1 and CDR2: LGHNA, YSLEER. For the CDR3, the DNA is TGCGCCAGCAGCCTACAACAGGGGAGTACAGATACGCAGTATTTT. It encodes CASSLQQGSTDTQYF.

The chain recombines TRBV18 with TRBJ2-5, with 9 positions matching TRBD2. Germline CDR1 is KGHSH and CDR2 is LQKENI. This CDR3 has 14 residues. V was pared by 2 bases and J by 4 bases, with 2 bases of the junction left unmatched. The CDR3 reads CASSPARGGETQYF. The CDR3 DNA is TGTGCCAGCTCACCAGCGCGGGGGGGAGAGACCCAGTACTTC. The complete variable domain, with remaining parts taken from reference TRBV18 and TRBJ2-5, reads NAGVMQNPRHLVRRRGQEARLRCSPMKGHSHVYWYRQLPEEGLKFMVYLQKENIIDESGMPKERFSAEFPKEGPSILRIQQVVRGDSAAYFCASSPARGGETQYFGPGTRLLVL.

This chain links TRBV7-3 with TRBJ2-3, with a weak D call TRBD1 (7 bases). Germline values: CDR1 SGHTA, CDR2 FQGTGA. V was cut by 5 bases and J by 2 bases, with 20 bases left in between. The CDR3 extends over 17 amino acids. The CDR3 nucleotides read TGTGCCAGCAGCCCGAACGGGCGGGACAGTCTCACAGATACGCAGTATTTT. This translates into CASSPNGRDSLTDTQYF. The complete variable domain, with remaining parts taken from reference TRBV7-3 and TRBJ2-3, reads GAGVSQTPSNKVTEKGKYVELRCDPISGHTALYWYRQSLGQGPEFLIYFQGTGAADDSGLPNDRFFAVRPEGSVSTLKIQRTERGDSAVYLCASSPNGRDSLTDTQYFGPGTRLTVL.

V is TRBV5-1 and J is TRBJ2-2, with 9 bases that match TRBD2. Looked up from germline, CDR1 is SGHRS and CDR2 is YFSETQ. The CDR3 sequence is 15 residues long. J lost 6 bases, V lost 5 bases, and 8 bases had no gene match. CDR3 sequence (DNA): TGCGCCAGCAGTGAAGTAGCGGGAGACGCCGGGGAGCTGTTTTTT. Translating gives CASSEVAGDAGELFF.

The rearrangement joins TRBV18 to TRBJ1-1; D is ambiguous. V shed 3 bases and J shed 5 bases, with 13 bases lying between them. The CDR3 consists of 14 residues. Germline loops: CDR1 KGHSH, CDR2 LQKENI. The CDR3 here is CASSPRAGGTEAFF. In DNA, the CDR3 is TGTGCCAGCTCACCGAGGGCAGGTGGGACTGAAGCTTTCTTT.